What follows are 18 T cell receptor beta chains derived from one specimen sequenced in a study of CD8 T cells in Susac syndrome. About 0.5 to 1 ug RNA was reverse transcribed with random hexamers. TCRdb processed the immunoSEQ multiplex PCR reads anew with MiXCR; each CDR3 protein has one entry. The data contain over 150,000 distinct CDR3 sequences, approximately 93% of them seen just once; the ten biggest clones take up around 0.1%. The sequenced material came from CD4+ T cells from PBMCs. The receptors derive from a human donor with multiple sclerosis.

This clonotype was seen a few times. At one boundary the junction diverges from the germline segment, which might be a read error. The chain carries TRBV10-3 and TRBJ1-3; tentative D call: TRBD1 (5 bases). CDR3 length: 14 amino acids. CDR1 and CDR2 (germline): ENHRY, SYGVKD. CDR3 sequence reads: CASSRGTDGNTIYF. DNA for the CDR3: TGTGCCAGCAGTCGCGGGACGGACGGAAACACCATATATTTT.

The V gene is TRBV6-5, the J gene TRBJ2-7, with 7 bases identical to TRBD1. The CDR3 is 13 amino acids. The J segment lost 4 bases and the V segment lost 8 bases, leaving 8 bases of the junction unmatched. Per germline, CDR1 MNHEY and CDR2 SVGAGI. The DNA of the CDR3 is TGTGCCAGCTATCGACAGGGATCTTACGAGCAGTACTTC. Protein product: CASYRQGSYEQYF.

The chain uses TRBV2 and TRBJ2-2; maybe TRBD2 (5 bases). Trimming left V 4 bases short and J 4 bases short, with 10 bases between. CDR1 is SNHLY, CDR2 FYNNEI, per germline. The CDR3 runs 14 residues. The CDR3 DNA sequence: TGTGCCAGCAGTGCGAGGGAGACCACCGGGGAGCTGTTTTTT. It encodes CASSARETTGELFF.

Only one count was recorded for this clonotype. This rearrangement joins TRBV28 to TRBJ2-6; D might be TRBD2 (5 bases). Between the trimmed V and J ends, which lost 3 bases and 2 bases, there was a span of 8 bases. Germline-derived CDR1 and CDR2 are MDHEN and SYDVKM. This CDR3 has 15 amino acids. CDR3 region: CASSFFGAGANVLTF. CDR3 nucleotide sequence: TGTGCCAGCAGTTTTTTCGGGGCTGGGGCCAACGTCCTGACTTTC.

The V call is TRBV6-6, the J call TRBJ1-4, with D unresolved. There are 15 residues in the CDR3. V lost 0 bases and J 4 bases, leaving 9 bases between the germline ends. Germline CDR1 reads MNHNY; CDR2 reads SVGAGI (reference sequence). Here the CDR3 DNA reads TGTGCCAGCAGTTACTCGAGGGTCGATAATGAAAAACTGTTTTTT. It is translated as CASSYSRVDNEKLFF.

The V call is TRBV12-3 or TRBV12-4, the J call TRBJ2-7; TRBD2 agrees at 7 bases. J gave up 4 bases and V 2 bases, and 2 bases lay outside the gene matches. This CDR3 has 13 residues. CDR3 residues: CASSLNGGYEQYF. The CDR3 nucleotides are TGTGCCAGCAGTTTAAACGGGGGGTACGAGCAGTACTTC.

The chain has TRBV30 and TRBJ2-3; no firm D call. The CDR3 consists of 14 residues. V was shortened by 0 bases and J by 4 bases, with 11 bases between the two germline ends. Germline V lookup: CDR1 GTSNPN, CDR2 SVGIG (reference sequence). CDR3 in DNA: TGTGCCTGGAGTGTACTCTCACGCTCAGATACGCAGTATTTT. It yields the protein CAWSVLSRSDTQYF.

The rearrangement links TRBV10-3 to TRBJ1-5; TRBD1 matches at 11 bases. Germline loops: CDR1 ENHRY, CDR2 SYGVKD. V lost 3 bases to trimming and J lost 6 bases; unmatched junction nucleotides: 4. This CDR3 has 15 residues. In DNA form, the CDR3 reads TGTGCCATCAGTGAAGGACAGGGGGCGAGTCAGCCCCAGCATTTT. Encoded protein: CAISEGQGASQPQHF.

The CDR3 loop is CASSPGMTDSPLHF. The CDR3 DNA reads as TGTGCCAGCAGCCCAGGGATGACAGATTCACCCCTCCACTTT. The chain carries TRBV9 and TRBJ1-6; weak D call: TRBD1 (5 bases). From germline, CDR1 is SGDLS and CDR2 YYNGEE. The CDR3 is 14 amino acids. Trimming stripped 4 bases from V and 8 bases from J, with 13 bases between.

The rearrangement joins TRBV9 to TRBJ2-2; the D is unclear. Between the trimmed V and J ends, which lost 3 bases and 3 bases, there was a span of 12 bases. CDR1 is SGDLS, CDR2 YYNGEE, per germline. The CDR3 consists of 15 residues. CDR3 region: CASSAEQADTGELFF. The CDR3 DNA reads TGTGCCAGCAGCGCGGAGCAGGCGGACACCGGGGAGCTGTTTTTT.

The V gene is TRBV11-1, the J gene TRBJ2-3; TRBD2 aligns across 8 bases. The CDR3 length is 14 residues. Germline CDR1 SGHAT, CDR2 FQDESV (reference sequence). Trimming removed 1 base from V and 3 bases from J; junction bases left unmatched: 0. CDR3: CASSLGGGTDTQYF. The DNA for the CDR3 is TGTGCCAGCAGCTTAGGCGGGGGGACAGATACGCAGTATTTT.

V usage is TRBV29-1 and J usage is TRBJ1-5; 7 positions agree with TRBD1. The germline gives CDR1 SQVTM, CDR2 ANQGSEA. The CDR3 runs to 13 residues. Germline trimming cut 6 bases from V and 4 bases from J; bases unmatched to any gene: 6. The CDR3 loop reads CSVLLQGNQPQHF. CDR3 sequence (DNA): TGCAGCGTCCTACTACAGGGGAATCAGCCCCAGCATTTT.

This clonotype was seen just once. This chain links TRBV29-1 with TRBJ1-2, with D possibly TRBD1 on 5 matching bases. The CDR3 totals 12 residues. The V gene's germline CDR1 is SQVTM and CDR2 ANQGSEA. With 5 bases removed from V and 2 bases from J, the gap between germline ends came to 9 bases. The CDR3: CSVRDGNYGYTF. Here the CDR3 DNA reads TGCAGCGTTCGGGACGGCAACTATGGCTACACCTTC.

This clonotype was observed a single time. The V and J genes are TRBV5-1 and TRBJ1-4, with TRBD1 as a possible D gene (5 bases). Germline CDR1 and CDR2: SGHRS and YFSETQ. Between the trimmed V and J ends, which lost 4 bases and 8 bases, there was a span of 18 bases. The CDR3 runs 15 residues. In DNA form, the CDR3 reads TGCGCCAGCAGCCCGACGGGGGGGGTTGGCGAAAAACTGTTTTTT. Translated, it gives CASSPTGGVGEKLFF.

The J gene is TRBJ2-3, the V gene TRBV6-5, with 10 bases matching TRBD2. J was trimmed by 0 bases and V by 6 bases; bases with no gene match: 6. Germline CDR1 and CDR2: MNHEY and SVGAGI. This CDR3 is 16 amino acids long. CDR3 sequence: CASRSGLAASTDTQYF. The DNA for the CDR3 is TGTGCCAGCAGATCCGGACTAGCGGCTAGCACAGATACGCAGTATTTT.

This sequence joins TRBV7-3 and TRBJ2-1; 8 bases line up with TRBD2. Germline-derived CDR1 and CDR2 are SGHTA and FQGTGA. This CDR3 is 16 amino acids long. Losses at the gene ends were 5 bases for V and 8 bases for J; bases not matched to a gene: 14. CDR3 bases: TGTGCCAGCAGCCCTCGTGGATCCGCGGGAGGCTATGAGCAGTTCTTC. It yields the protein CASSPRGSAGGYEQFF.

The chain uses TRBV3-1 and TRBJ2-3; no definite D call. Trimming shortened V by 0 bases and J by 2 bases, and 6 bases separated the two germline ends. Germline CDR1 is LGHDT and CDR2 is YNNKEL (reference sequence). The CDR3 contains 14 residues. For the CDR3, the DNA is TGTGCCAGCAGCCAAGACGCTTTCACAGATACGCAGTATTTT. Encoded protein: CASSQDAFTDTQYF.

The V and J genes are TRBV5-1 and TRBJ2-3; a possible D gene is TRBD1 (5 bases). CDR3 length: 16 residues. V shed 4 bases and J shed 7 bases, with 22 bases lying between them. Germline CDR1 reads SGHRS; CDR2 reads YFSETQ. CDR3 DNA sequence: TGCGCCAGCAGCCCATCTTCAGGGTCCCCGACGAATACGCAGTATTTT. Protein sequence: CASSPSSGSPTNTQYF.